This entry concerns a single T cell receptor (beta chain). CDR3 size: 14 residues. Germline values: CDR1 SGHAT, CDR2 FQNNGV. Losses at the gene ends were 0 bases for V and 7 bases for J; bases not matched to a gene: 2. The sample belongs to a study of blood T cell repertoires in COVID-19. The wider study: Researchers got acute and convalescent COVID-19 samples from the United States, Italy and Spain. Nucleic acid was either cDNA or gDNA, and it came from T cells, B-cell-depleted T cells, or PBMCs.

Per the authors' pipeline: Estimation of nucleated cell counts relied on the amplification of reference gene primers. Data came from immunoSEQ multiplex PCR; TCRdb stores just in-frame clones and leaves some out. The D gene and trimming were derived from the DNA, and the V and J assignments and clone size from that table. This sample has roughly 120,000 clones; 70% to 90% occur once, and the top ten carry more than 4%. Sequencing input: peripheral blood. This TCR was sampled from a human donor in a cohort sampled during active COVID-19. The genes are TRBV11-2 and TRBJ1-2, with TRBD1 identical over 10 bases. DNA of the CDR3: TGTGCCAGCAGCTTAGAGGACAGGGGGTTTGGCTACACCTTC. This gives the protein CASSLEDRGFGYTF.